This T cell receptor (beta chain) emerged from a study of blood T cell repertoires in COVID-19. In germline, CDR1 is LGHDT, CDR2 YNNKEL (reference sequence). With V trimmed by 1 base and J by 8 bases, 7 bases remained unmatched. The CDR3 contains 15 residues. Profiling relied on immunoSEQ multiplex PCR, and the TCRdb table lists in-frame clones only, not all of them. The sample has approximately 150,000 clones, around 84% seen once. V gene TRBV3-1 (or the pseudogene TRBV3-2) combines with J gene TRBJ1-2; 10 positions match TRBD1. Sequencing was done on a sample of PBMCs or T cells enriched from blood (not recorded which). This receptor was obtained from a woman in her forties or fifties who had recovered from COVID-19. CDR3 residues: CASSQALTGGGGYTF. The CDR3 nucleotides read TGTGCCAGCAGCCAAGCCCTGACAGGGGGCGGAGGCTACACCTTC.